Presented here are 8 T cell receptor beta chains from one specimen sequenced in a study of Ad26.COV2.S vaccination and SARS-CoV-2 variants. Regarding treatment: 15 to 20 received Ad26.COV2.S at low or high dose, single or two shots; several received placebo; per-sample allocation not given. All samples were drawn on day 63, counting from the first vaccine or placebo injection. Profiled with immunoSEQ multiplex PCR; TCRdb holds only in-frame clones, not every one. The table shows over 350,000 clones, with roughly nine tenths occurring only once. Sequencing was performed on peripheral blood, taken in a trial of Ad26.COV2.S vaccine versus placebo. The receptor source for this set is a person aged 18-65 years who received the Ad26.COV2.S COVID-19 vaccine or a placebo.

This clone has only one observation. The chain employs TRBV6-5 and TRBJ2-5, with D tentatively TRBD2 (5 bases). V was clipped by 0 bases and J by 5 bases, with 10 bases between them. CDR1 MNHEY and CDR2 SVGAGI come from the germline V gene. This CDR3 contains 14 residues. CDR3 loop: CASSYSNGEETQYF. DNA of the CDR3: TGTGCCAGCAGTTACTCCAATGGGGAGGAGACCCAGTACTTC.

This clone was picked up a small number of times. The chain employs TRBV6-4 and TRBJ1-2; TRBD1 is a possible D gene (5 bases). The germline CDR1 and CDR2 sequences are MRHNA and SNTAGT. The CDR3 is 13 residues long. Between the trimmed V and J ends, which lost 6 bases and 4 bases, there was a span of 12 bases. The CDR3 reads CASRPTETYGYTF. In DNA, the CDR3 is TGTGCCAGCAGGCCGACAGAGACCTATGGCTACACCTTC.

The CDR3 sequence is CASSFQFKETQYF. CDR3 sequence (DNA): TGTGCCAGCAGTTTCCAGTTCAAAGAGACCCAGTACTTC. The gene calls are TRBV27 and TRBJ2-5, with D hard to call. This CDR3 spans 13 amino acids. The ends were cut back, 3 bases at V and 3 bases at J, with 8 bases in the middle. Germline CDR1 is MNHEY and CDR2 is SMNVEV (reference sequence).

V gene TRBV11-2 combines with J gene TRBJ1-2, with TRBD1 as a possible D gene (5 bases). The CDR3 extends over 16 amino acids. The V end was cut by 5 bases, the J end by 2 bases, with 18 bases between. CDR1 is SGHAT and CDR2 is FQNNGV in the germline V gene. This CDR3 is CASSPGPSLGNYGYTF. CDR3 nucleotide sequence: TGTGCCAGCAGCCCAGGGCCTTCCTTAGGCAACTATGGCTACACCTTC.

This clone was found a few times. The J gene is TRBJ2-2, the V gene TRBV7-9, with D tentatively TRBD1 (5 bases). V shed 2 bases and J shed 3 bases, with 16 bases lying between them. Germline values: CDR1 SEHNR, CDR2 FQNEAQ (reference sequence). This CDR3 has 17 amino acids. The CDR3 loop is CASSLFTGGVYTGELFF. The CDR3 DNA reads TGTGCCAGCAGCTTATTTACAGGTGGGGTGTACACCGGGGAGCTGTTTTTT.

The chain joins TRBV5-1 to TRBJ2-5; D not certain. CDR3 length: 13 residues. The V end was cut by 1 base, the J end by 5 bases, with 9 bases between. CDR1 is SGHRS and CDR2 is YFSETQ in the germline V gene. The CDR3 sequence: CASSLSLGETQYF. CDR3 nucleotides: TGCGCCAGCAGCTTGTCCTTGGGGGAGACCCAGTACTTC. The full variable domain, completed using reference TRBV5-1 and TRBJ2-5, is KAGVTQTPRYLIKTRGQQVTLSCSPISGHRSVSWYQQTPGQGLQFLFEYFSETQRNKGNFPGRFSGRQFSNSRSEMNVSTLELGDSALYLCASSLSLGETQYFGPGTRLLVL.

The chain couples TRBV5-1 to TRBJ2-1; possibly TRBD1 for D (6 bases). Deletions cut 4 bases from V and 9 bases from J, with 14 bases between. Germline V gene data show CDR1 as SGHRS and CDR2 as YFSETQ. The CDR3 has 13 residues. In DNA, the CDR3 is TGCGCCAGCAGCACCTCAGGGGTCGGTGAGCAGTTCTTC. This translates into CASSTSGVGEQFF.

The gene calls are TRBV18 and TRBJ2-3, with D perhaps TRBD2 (6 bases). The CDR3 runs to 16 residues. The germline gives CDR1 KGHSH, CDR2 LQKENI. The V end lost 1 base, the J end lost 2 bases, and 13 bases lay between the germline ends. This CDR3 reads CASSPRRDPTTDTQYF. CDR3 nucleotide sequence: TGTGCCAGCTCACCACGGAGGGACCCGACCACAGATACGCAGTATTTT.